This T cell receptor beta chain was captured in a study of human T cells and chemical hapten exposure. Study information: Small pooled library volume differences mainly caused per-sample TCR yield variation.

Trimming left V 0 bases short and J 9 bases short, with 17 bases between. Per the germline V gene, CDR1 is LGHNA and CDR2 is YNFKEQ. The CDR3 is 15 residues long. This clonotype was seen at least ten times. Unique molecular identifiers were attached to individual cDNA molecules within the library. In TCRdb, the RACE reads were re-called with MiXCR into one record per CDR3 protein. The data show 60,000 to 90,000 distinct CDR3 sequences, 8.6% seen once. Documented time point: healthy volunteer bleed at 6 weeks. Unfractionated whole blood was the source of the extracted total RNA. The chain couples TRBV4-2 to TRBJ1-2; unclear D gene. This receptor was identified in a female donor in good health. Some clones in this sample may be carry-over from other donors' samples. The sequenced material came from whole blood. CDR3 sequence reads: CASSQDGRPAISYTF. CDR3 nucleotides: TGTGCCAGCAGCCAAGATGGAAGGCCGGCTATTAGCTACACCTTC.